These T cell receptor beta chains were read from a single sample in a study of PD-1 blockade in classical Hodgkin lymphoma. Sequenced by immunoSEQ multiplex PCR; TCRdb stores in-frame clones only, minus some. The sample shows under 35,000 clones, approximately 70% of them seen only once. This specimen was peripheral blood mononuclear cells (PBMCs), taken before the fourth cycle of nivolumab. Receptor source: a human donor with classical Hodgkin lymphoma. CDR3s include the opening cysteine and the closing phenylalanine or tryptophan. Each record gives: J gene, V gene, CDR3 length, CDR3 protein.

j_gene: TRBJ2-7
v_gene: TRBV19
len: 14
CDR3aa: CASRTSGRAGEQYF

j_gene: TRBJ1-1
v_gene: TRBV4-1
len: 14
CDR3aa: CASSQEEGLTEAFF

j_gene: TRBJ1-1
v_gene: TRBV6-5
len: 11
CDR3aa: CASSYTAEAFF

j_gene: TRBJ1-1
v_gene: TRBV5-6
len: 13
CDR3aa: CASSLGTGEEAFF

j_gene: TRBJ1-1
v_gene: TRBV21-1
len: 12
CDR3aa: CASSRLNTEAFF

j_gene: TRBJ1-2
v_gene: TRBV5-4
len: 12
CDR3aa: CASSFGSPGYTF

j_gene: TRBJ2-1
v_gene: TRBV28
len: 16
CDR3aa: CASISNQYVPRGEQFF

j_gene: TRBJ2-1
v_gene: TRBV27
len: 19
CDR3aa: CASSLSSGLLALLYNEQFF

j_gene: TRBJ2-1
v_gene: TRBV6-6
len: 16
CDR3aa: CASSYSERGGHNEQFF

j_gene: TRBJ1-2
v_gene: TRBV20-1
len: 11
CDR3aa: CSSGGSYGYTF

j_gene: TRBJ1-1
v_gene: TRBV19
len: 17
CDR3aa: CASSIVRGRTVNTEAFF

j_gene: TRBJ2-5
v_gene: TRBV5-1
len: 17
CDR3aa: CASSLNSGGLVVETQYF

j_gene: TRBJ2-1
v_gene: TRBV19
len: 13
CDR3aa: CASSSSLGSVQFF

j_gene: TRBJ1-5
v_gene: TRBV19
len: 16
CDR3aa: CASSMKGTEGNQPQHF

j_gene: TRBJ1-2
v_gene: TRBV14
len: 15
CDR3aa: CASSQEQGSFYGYTF

j_gene: TRBJ2-1
v_gene: TRBV13
len: 16
CDR3aa: CASSSDTSGIYNEQFF

j_gene: TRBJ2-3
v_gene: TRBV19
len: 19
CDR3aa: CASSIRLRRAGGATDTQYF

j_gene: TRBJ2-1
v_gene: TRBV9
len: 15
CDR3aa: CASSVGTSGNNEQFF

j_gene: TRBJ1-1
v_gene: TRBV19
len: 13
CDR3aa: CASSISPNTEAFF

j_gene: TRBJ1-2
v_gene: TRBV27
len: 15
CDR3aa: CASSAQTGARYGYTF

j_gene: TRBJ2-3
v_gene: TRBV4-3
len: 16
CDR3aa: CASSQLAGGSTDTQYF

j_gene: TRBJ1-6
v_gene: TRBV27
len: 13
CDR3aa: CASTGTGWRALHF

j_gene: TRBJ1-1
v_gene: TRBV27
len: 14
CDR3aa: CASSPGRVNTEAFF

j_gene: TRBJ1-1
v_gene: TRBV28
len: 15
CDR3aa: CASSLDGRGNTEAFF

j_gene: TRBJ2-7
v_gene: TRBV4-3
len: 17
CDR3aa: CASSQERAELSSYEQYF

j_gene: TRBJ2-7
v_gene: TRBV15
len: 15
CDR3aa: CATSREQGQVYEQYF

j_gene: TRBJ2-1
v_gene: TRBV6-1
len: 15
CDR3aa: CASSEYGNSYNEQFF

j_gene: TRBJ2-2
v_gene: TRBV7-2
len: 16
CDR3aa: CASSFRGQGATGELFF

j_gene: TRBJ1-2
v_gene: TRBV10-3
len: 12
CDR3aa: CAISGSNYGYTF

j_gene: TRBJ1-1
v_gene: TRBV18
len: 15
CDR3aa: CASSPPRFMNTEAFF

j_gene: TRBJ1-1
v_gene: TRBV6-5
len: 13
CDR3aa: CASSYRQGAEAFF

j_gene: TRBJ2-2
v_gene: TRBV5-6
len: 19
CDR3aa: CASSGWDPGQGRRTGELFF

j_gene: TRBJ2-7
v_gene: TRBV19
len: 13
CDR3aa: CASSMGLSYEQYF

j_gene: TRBJ2-1
v_gene: TRBV5-1
len: 15
CDR3aa: CASSLGAGTSLEQFF

j_gene: TRBJ1-1
v_gene: TRBV25-1
len: 15
CDR3aa: CASSADRVINTEAFF

j_gene: TRBJ2-2
v_gene: TRBV15
len: 14
CDR3aa: CATSRGGDTGELFF

j_gene: TRBJ2-1
v_gene: TRBV5-1
len: 14
CDR3aa: CASSLGQGDNEQFF

j_gene: TRBJ1-1
v_gene: TRBV6-5
len: 11
CDR3aa: CASSAGFEAFF

j_gene: TRBJ2-7
v_gene: TRBV9
len: 14
CDR3aa: CASRPDRLPYEQYF

j_gene: TRBJ2-4
v_gene: TRBV6-5
len: 14
CDR3aa: CASSEGIVEDIQYF

j_gene: TRBJ1-2
v_gene: TRBV9
len: 15
CDR3aa: CASSVAGPGKNGYTF